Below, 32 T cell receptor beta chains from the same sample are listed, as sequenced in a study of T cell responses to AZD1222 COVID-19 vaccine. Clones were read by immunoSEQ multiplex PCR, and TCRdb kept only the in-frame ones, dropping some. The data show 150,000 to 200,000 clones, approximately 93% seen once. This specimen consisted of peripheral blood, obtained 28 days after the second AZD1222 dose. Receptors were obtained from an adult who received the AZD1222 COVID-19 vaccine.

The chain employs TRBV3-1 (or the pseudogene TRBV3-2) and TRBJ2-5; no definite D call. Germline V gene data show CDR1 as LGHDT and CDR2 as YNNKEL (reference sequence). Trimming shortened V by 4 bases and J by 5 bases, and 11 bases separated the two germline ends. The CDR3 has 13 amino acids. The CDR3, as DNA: TGTGCCAGCAGCCCCCTGTTCGGCGAGACCCAGTACTTC. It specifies CASSPLFGETQYF.

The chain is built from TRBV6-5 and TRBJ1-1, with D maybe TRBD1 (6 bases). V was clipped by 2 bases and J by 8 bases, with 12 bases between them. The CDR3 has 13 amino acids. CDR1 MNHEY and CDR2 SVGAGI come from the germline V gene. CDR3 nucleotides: TGTGCCAGCAGTTACGGGGGCAGGGTGGAAGCTTTCTTT. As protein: CASSYGGRVEAFF.

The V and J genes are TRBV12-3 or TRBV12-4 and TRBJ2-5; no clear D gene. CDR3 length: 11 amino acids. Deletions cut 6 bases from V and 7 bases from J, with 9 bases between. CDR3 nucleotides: TGTGCCAGCAGCCTCCTAGGGACCCAGTACTTC. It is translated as CASSLLGTQYF.

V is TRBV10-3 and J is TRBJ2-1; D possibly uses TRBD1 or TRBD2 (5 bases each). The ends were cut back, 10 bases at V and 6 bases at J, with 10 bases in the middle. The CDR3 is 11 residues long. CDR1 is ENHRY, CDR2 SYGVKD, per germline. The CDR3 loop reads CATGSSNEQFF. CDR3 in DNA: TGTGCCACAGGGAGTAGCAATGAGCAGTTCTTC.

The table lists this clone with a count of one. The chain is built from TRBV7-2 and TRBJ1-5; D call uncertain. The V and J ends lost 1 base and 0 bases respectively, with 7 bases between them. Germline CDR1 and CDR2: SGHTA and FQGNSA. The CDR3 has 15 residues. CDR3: CASSLVDTSNQPQHF. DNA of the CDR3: TGTGCCAGCAGCTTAGTTGACACTAGCAATCAGCCCCAGCATTTT.

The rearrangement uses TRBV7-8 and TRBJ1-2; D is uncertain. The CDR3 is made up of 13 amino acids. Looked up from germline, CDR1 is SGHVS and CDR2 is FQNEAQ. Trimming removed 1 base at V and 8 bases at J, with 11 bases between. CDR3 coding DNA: TGTGCCAGCAGCTTAGTCCCGGCGATGGGCTACACCTTC. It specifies CASSLVPAMGYTF.

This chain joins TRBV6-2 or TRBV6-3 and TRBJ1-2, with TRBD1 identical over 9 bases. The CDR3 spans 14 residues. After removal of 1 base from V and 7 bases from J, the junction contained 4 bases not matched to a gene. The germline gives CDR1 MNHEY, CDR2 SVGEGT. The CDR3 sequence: CASSYWGQGAGYTF. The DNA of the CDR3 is TGTGCCAGCAGTTACTGGGGACAGGGCGCTGGCTACACCTTC.

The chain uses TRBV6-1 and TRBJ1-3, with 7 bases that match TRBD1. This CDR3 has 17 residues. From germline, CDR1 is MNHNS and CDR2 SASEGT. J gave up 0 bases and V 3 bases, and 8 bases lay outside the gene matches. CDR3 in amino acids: CASSDNSDRYSGNTIYF. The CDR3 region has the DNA TGTGCCAGCAGTGACAATTCGGACAGGTACTCTGGAAACACCATATATTTT.

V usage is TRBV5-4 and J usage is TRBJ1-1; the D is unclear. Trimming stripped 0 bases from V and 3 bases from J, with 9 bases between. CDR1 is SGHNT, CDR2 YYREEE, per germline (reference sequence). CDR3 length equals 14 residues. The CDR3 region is CASSLANVDTEAFF. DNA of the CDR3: TGTGCCAGCAGCTTGGCCAATGTCGACACTGAAGCTTTCTTT.

CDR3: CASSLKGTGDTEAFF. The CDR3 coding sequence is TGCGCCAGCAGCTTGAAGGGGACAGGGGACACTGAAGCTTTCTTT. The chain has TRBV5-1 and TRBJ1-1; 10 bases are shared with TRBD1. V lost 1 base to trimming and J lost 3 bases; unmatched junction nucleotides: 3. Germline-derived CDR1 and CDR2 are SGHRS and YFSETQ. This CDR3 is built from 15 residues.

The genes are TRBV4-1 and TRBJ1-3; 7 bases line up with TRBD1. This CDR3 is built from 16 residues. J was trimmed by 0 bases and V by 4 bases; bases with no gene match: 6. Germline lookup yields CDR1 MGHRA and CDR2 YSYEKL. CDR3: CASSLRTGRSGNTIYF. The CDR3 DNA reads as TGCGCCAGCAGCCTGCGGACAGGTCGCTCTGGAAACACCATATATTTT.

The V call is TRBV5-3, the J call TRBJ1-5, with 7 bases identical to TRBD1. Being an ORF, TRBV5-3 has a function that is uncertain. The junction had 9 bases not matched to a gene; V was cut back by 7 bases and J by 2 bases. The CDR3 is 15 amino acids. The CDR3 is CARAHRGLCNQPQHF. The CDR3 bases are TGTGCCAGAGCCCACAGGGGTTTATGCAATCAGCCCCAGCATTTT.

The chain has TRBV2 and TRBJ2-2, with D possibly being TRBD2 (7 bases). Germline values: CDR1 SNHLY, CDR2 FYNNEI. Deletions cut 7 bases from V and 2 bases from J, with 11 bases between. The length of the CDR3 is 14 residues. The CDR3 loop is CASKSGGNTGELFF. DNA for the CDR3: TGTGCCAGCAAGTCGGGGGGCAACACCGGGGAGCTGTTTTTT.

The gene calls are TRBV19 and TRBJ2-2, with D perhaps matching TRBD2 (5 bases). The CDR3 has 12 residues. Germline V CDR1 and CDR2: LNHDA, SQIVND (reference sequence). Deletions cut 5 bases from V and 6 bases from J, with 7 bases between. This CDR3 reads CASSVRAGELFF. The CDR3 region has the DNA TGTGCCAGTAGTGTGCGGGCCGGGGAGCTGTTTTTT. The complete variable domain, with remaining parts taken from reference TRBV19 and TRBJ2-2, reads DGGITQSPKYLFRKEGQNVTLSCEQNLNHDAMYWYRQDPGQGLRLIYYSQIVNDFQKGDIAEGYSVSREKKESFPLTVTSAQKNPTAFYLCASSVRAGELFFGEGSRLTVL.

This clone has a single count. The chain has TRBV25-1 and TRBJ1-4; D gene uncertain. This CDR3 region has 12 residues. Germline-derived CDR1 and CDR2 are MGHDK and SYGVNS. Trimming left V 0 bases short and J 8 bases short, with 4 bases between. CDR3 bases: TGTGCCAGCAGTGAATACGGGGAAAAACTGTTTTTT. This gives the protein CASSEYGEKLFF.

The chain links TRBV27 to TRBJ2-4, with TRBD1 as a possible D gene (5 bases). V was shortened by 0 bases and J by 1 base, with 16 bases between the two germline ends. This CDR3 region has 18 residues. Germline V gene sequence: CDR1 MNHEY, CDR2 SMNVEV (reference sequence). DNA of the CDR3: TGTGCCAGCAGTTTATCGCCGCAACTCAAGGGGGCCAAAAACATTCAGTACTTC. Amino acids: CASSLSPQLKGAKNIQYF.

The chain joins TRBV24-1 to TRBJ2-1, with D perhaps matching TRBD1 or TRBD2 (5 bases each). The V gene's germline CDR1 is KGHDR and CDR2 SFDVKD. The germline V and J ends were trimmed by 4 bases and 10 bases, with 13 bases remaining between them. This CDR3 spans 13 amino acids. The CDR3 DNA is TGTGCCACCAGTGACAGGGACGTACGGGAGCAGTTCTTC. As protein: CATSDRDVREQFF.

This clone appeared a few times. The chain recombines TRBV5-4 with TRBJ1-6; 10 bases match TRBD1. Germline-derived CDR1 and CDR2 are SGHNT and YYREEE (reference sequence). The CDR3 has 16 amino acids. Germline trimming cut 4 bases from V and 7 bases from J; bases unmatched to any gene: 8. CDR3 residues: CASSRDGQGVNSPLHF. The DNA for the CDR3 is TGTGCCAGCAGCAGAGATGGACAGGGGGTAAATTCACCCCTCCACTTT. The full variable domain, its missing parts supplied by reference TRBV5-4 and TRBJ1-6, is ETGVTQSPTHLIKTRGQQVTLRCSSQSGHNTVSWYQQALGQGPQFIFQYYREEENGRGNFPPRFSGLQFPNYSSELNVNALELDDSALYLCASSRDGQGVNSPLHFGNGTRLTVT.

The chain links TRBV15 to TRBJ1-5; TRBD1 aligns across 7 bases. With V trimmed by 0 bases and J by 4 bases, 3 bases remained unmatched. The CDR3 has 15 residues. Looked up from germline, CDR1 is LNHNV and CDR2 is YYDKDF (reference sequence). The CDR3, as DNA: TGTGCCACCAGCAGAGATCTGGGACAGAATCAGCCCCAGCATTTT. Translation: CATSRDLGQNQPQHF.

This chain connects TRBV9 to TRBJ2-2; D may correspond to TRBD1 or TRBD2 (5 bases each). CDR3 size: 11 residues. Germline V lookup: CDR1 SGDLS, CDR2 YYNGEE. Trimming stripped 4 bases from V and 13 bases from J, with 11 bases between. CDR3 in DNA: TGTGCCAGCAGCCCCGGGGCGAGGCTGTTTTTT. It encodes CASSPGARLFF.

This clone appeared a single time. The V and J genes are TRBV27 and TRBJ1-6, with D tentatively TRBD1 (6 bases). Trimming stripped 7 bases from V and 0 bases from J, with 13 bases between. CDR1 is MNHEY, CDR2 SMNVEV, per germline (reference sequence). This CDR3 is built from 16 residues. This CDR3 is CASTPTGSSYNSPLHF. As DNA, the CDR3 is TGTGCCAGCACCCCAACAGGGAGCTCCTATAATTCACCCCTCCACTTT.

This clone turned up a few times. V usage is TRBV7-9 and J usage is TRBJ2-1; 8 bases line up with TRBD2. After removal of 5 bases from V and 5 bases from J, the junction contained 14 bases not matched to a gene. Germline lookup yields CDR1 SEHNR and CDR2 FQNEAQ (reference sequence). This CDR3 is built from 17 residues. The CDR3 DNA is TGTGCCAGCAGCCCCTCTCTTCAGCGGGGGAAGGACAATGAGCAGTTCTTC. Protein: CASSPSLQRGKDNEQFF.

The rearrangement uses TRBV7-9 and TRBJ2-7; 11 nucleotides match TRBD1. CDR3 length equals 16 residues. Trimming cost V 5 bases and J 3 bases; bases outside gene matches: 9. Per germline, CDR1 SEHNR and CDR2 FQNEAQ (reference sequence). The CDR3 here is CASSPTPGQGVYEQYF. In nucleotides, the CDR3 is TGTGCCAGCAGCCCCACCCCGGGACAGGGGGTCTACGAGCAGTACTTC.

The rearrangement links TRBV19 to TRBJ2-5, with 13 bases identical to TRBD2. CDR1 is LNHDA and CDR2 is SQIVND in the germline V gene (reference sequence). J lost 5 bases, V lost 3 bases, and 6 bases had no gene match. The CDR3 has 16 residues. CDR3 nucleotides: TGTGCCAGTAGTATCGCTGGGACTAGCGGGGCGGAGACCCAGTACTTC. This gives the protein CASSIAGTSGAETQYF.

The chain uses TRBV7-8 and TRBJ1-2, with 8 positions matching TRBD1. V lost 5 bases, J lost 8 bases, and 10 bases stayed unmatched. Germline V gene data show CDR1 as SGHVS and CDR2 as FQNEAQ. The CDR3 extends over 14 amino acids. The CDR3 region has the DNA TGTGCCAGCAGCCGAGGACAGGGACCTTTCGGCTACACCTTC. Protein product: CASSRGQGPFGYTF.

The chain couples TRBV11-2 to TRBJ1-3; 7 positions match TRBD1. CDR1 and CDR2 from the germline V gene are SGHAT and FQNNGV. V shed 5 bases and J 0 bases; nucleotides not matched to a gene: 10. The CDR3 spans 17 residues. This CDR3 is CASSPTSGGHSGNTIYF. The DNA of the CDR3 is TGTGCCAGCAGCCCAACTTCAGGGGGGCACTCTGGAAACACCATATATTTT.

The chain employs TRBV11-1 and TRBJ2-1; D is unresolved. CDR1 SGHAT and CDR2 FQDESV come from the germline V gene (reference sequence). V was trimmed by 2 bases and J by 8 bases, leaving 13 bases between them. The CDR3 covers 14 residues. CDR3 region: CASSLWQPSDEQFF. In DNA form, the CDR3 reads TGTGCCAGCAGCTTATGGCAGCCCAGCGATGAGCAGTTCTTC.

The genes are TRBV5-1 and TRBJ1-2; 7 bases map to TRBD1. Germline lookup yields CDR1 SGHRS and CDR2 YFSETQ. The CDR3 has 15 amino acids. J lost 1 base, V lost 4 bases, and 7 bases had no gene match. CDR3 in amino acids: CASSPGQMVNYGYTF. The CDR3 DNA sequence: TGCGCCAGCAGCCCGGGACAGATGGTTAACTATGGCTACACCTTC.

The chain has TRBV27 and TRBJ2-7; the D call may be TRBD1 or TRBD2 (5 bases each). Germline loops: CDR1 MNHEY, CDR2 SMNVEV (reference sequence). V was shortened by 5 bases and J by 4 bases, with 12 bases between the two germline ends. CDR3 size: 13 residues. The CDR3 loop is CASSPGRKYEQYF. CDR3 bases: TGTGCCAGCAGTCCAGGGAGAAAATACGAGCAGTACTTC.

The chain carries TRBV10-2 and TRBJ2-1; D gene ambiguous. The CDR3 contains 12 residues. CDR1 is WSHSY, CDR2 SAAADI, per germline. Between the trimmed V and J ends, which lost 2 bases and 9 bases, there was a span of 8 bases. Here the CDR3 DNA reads TGCGCCAGCAGTGAGGGGAAGGCTGAGCAGTTCTTC. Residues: CASSEGKAEQFF.

This CDR3 reads CASSPSRDWNSDTQYF. The CDR3 DNA sequence: TGTGCCAGCAGCCCTTCCCGGGACTGGAACTCAGATACGCAGTATTTT. The chain combines TRBV6-2 or TRBV6-3 with TRBJ2-3; weak D call: TRBD2 (6 bases). This CDR3 contains 16 residues. Per the germline V gene, CDR1 is MNHEY and CDR2 is SVGEGT. Between the trimmed V and J ends, which lost 6 bases and 4 bases, there was a span of 20 bases.

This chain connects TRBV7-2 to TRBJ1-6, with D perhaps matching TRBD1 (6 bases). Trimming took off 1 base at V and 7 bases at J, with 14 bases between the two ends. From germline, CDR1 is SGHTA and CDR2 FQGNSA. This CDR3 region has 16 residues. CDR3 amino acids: CASSLGTGRNNSPLHF. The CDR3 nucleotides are TGTGCCAGCAGCTTAGGAACAGGGAGGAACAATTCACCCCTCCACTTT.